This entry lists 13 T cell receptor beta chains sequenced from one sample in a study of regulatory T cells in long-lasting Graves disease. Construction of the TCR beta libraries employed iRepertoire HTBI primers in conjunction with Arm-PCR of CDR3 regions. Each CDR3 protein is one row after TCRdb ran MiXCR on the multiplex PCR reads. The table has hundreds of thousands of distinct CDR3 sequences, 12% seen once. Time point denoted: newly diagnosed GD, antithyroid drugs for less than 3 months. From PBMCs, RNA was extracted and then used to make the TCR library. The sample was also reused in another study, on T cells in Graves' hyperthyroidism and ophthalmopathy.

Sequencing was performed on peripheral blood mononuclear cells (PBMCs), taken at new diagnosis, from a patient treated with antithyroid drugs. The receptors were sampled from a woman aged 25 to 39 with Graves disease.

This clonotype came up many times. CDR3 in amino acids: CASSEPRSYNEQFF. CDR3 DNA sequence: TGTGCCAGCAGTGAACCCCGCTCCTACAATGAGCAGTTCTTC. The rearrangement links TRBV2 to TRBJ2-1; no clear D gene. The CDR3 length is 14 residues. The V end lost 2 bases, the J end lost 0 bases, and 5 bases lay between the germline ends. CDR1 and CDR2 (germline): SNHLY, FYNNEI. The whole variable domain, filled in from reference TRBV2 and TRBJ2-1, reads EPEVTQTPSHQVTQMGQEVILRCVPISNHLYFYWYRQILGQKVEFLVSFYNNEISEKSEIFDDQFSVERPDGSNFTLKIRSTKLEDSAMYFCASSEPRSYNEQFFGPGTRLTVL.

This rearrangement joins TRBV20-1 to TRBJ2-5; 8 nucleotides align to TRBD2. Matching the DNA end better, TRBJ2-7 makes the J call doubtful. This CDR3 comprises 14 residues. Looked up from germline, CDR1 is DFQATT and CDR2 is SNEGSKA (reference sequence). The DNA of the CDR3 is TGCAGTGCTAGCGGCGGGAGGACTAGCTACGAGCAGTACTTC. Its translation is CSASGGRTSYEQYF.

This clonotype was recorded at least ten times. This rearrangement joins TRBV12-3 or TRBV12-4 to TRBJ1-4; 9 bases are shared with TRBD1. This CDR3 has 14 residues. Germline trimming cut 6 bases from V and 8 bases from J; bases unmatched to any gene: 7. CDR3 DNA: TGTGCCAGCAGCTTGGGACAGGGAAGGGAAAAACTGTTTTTT. Translated: CASSLGQGREKLFF.

This clonotype was counted ten times or more. This chain connects TRBV2 to TRBJ2-7; no firm D call. The CDR3 extends over 13 amino acids. Germline V gene lookup returns CDR1 SNHLY and CDR2 FYNNEI. V was shortened by 5 bases and J by 4 bases, with 12 bases between the two germline ends. CDR3 nucleotide sequence: TGTGCCAGCAGTCGGAGTAGAAAATACGAGCAGTACTTC. The encoded protein is CASSRSRKYEQYF. Filled out from reference TRBV2 and TRBJ2-7, the complete variable domain reads EPEVTQTPSHQVTQMGQEVILRCVPISNHLYFYWYRQILGQKVEFLVSFYNNEISEKSEIFDDQFSVERPDGSNFTLKIRSTKLEDSAMYFCASSRSRKYEQYFGPGTRLTVT.

This clonotype was detected ten times or more. The J gene is TRBJ2-4, the V gene TRBV11-2; D may correspond to TRBD1 or TRBD2 (7 bases each). Trimming left V 5 bases short and J 1 base short, with 24 bases between. The CDR3 loop spans 19 amino acids. Germline V lookup: CDR1 SGHAT, CDR2 FQNNGV. CDR3 amino acids: CASSPGGGKGGSAKNIQYF. The CDR3 DNA sequence: TGTGCCAGCAGCCCAGGGGGGGGCAAGGGTGGCTCTGCCAAAAACATTCAGTACTTC. The full variable domain, in which reference TRBV11-2 and TRBJ2-4 provide the parts outside the CDR3, is EAGVAQSPRYKIIEKRQSVAFWCNPISGHATLYWYQQILGQGPKLLIQFQNNGVVDDSQLPKDRFSAERLKGVDSTLKIQPAKLEDSAVYLCASSPGGGKGGSAKNIQYFGAGTRLSVL.

On this clonotype itself: The junction shows a germline mismatch at one end, possibly a read error. The J gene is TRBJ2-2, the V gene TRBV5-1, with 10 bases fitting TRBD1. The CDR3 runs to 16 residues. Germline CDR1 SGHRS, CDR2 YFSETQ. The CDR3 protein is CDSSLVGTGDTGELFF. The CDR3 nucleotides read TGCGACAGCAGCTTGGTGGGGACAGGGGACACCGGGGAGCTGTTTTTT.

This clonotype showed up many times. CDR3 residues: CASSYWASGRKYEQYF. The DNA of the CDR3 is TGTGCCAGCAGTTACTGGGCTAGCGGGAGGAAGTACGAGCAGTACTTC. The gene calls are TRBV6-5 and TRBJ2-7; 11 bases map to TRBD2. There are 16 residues in the CDR3. Looked up from germline, CDR1 is MNHEY and CDR2 is SVGAGI. The V and J ends lost 1 base and 4 bases, in that order; junction bases with no gene match: 6.

This clonotype was recorded at least ten times. The rearrangement joins TRBV28 to TRBJ1-1; a weak D match, TRBD1 (5 bases). The CDR3 covers 13 residues. The germline V gene has CDR1 MDHEN and CDR2 SYDVKM. Trimming removed 7 bases from V and 11 bases from J, with 20 bases in between. The CDR3 protein is CASTLGHSSGAFF. The CDR3 bases are TGTGCCAGCACCCTGGGGCACAGCTCGGGGGCTTTCTTT.

Turning to this clonotype: The junction differs from germline at one of its ends, possibly a read error. V and J are TRBV19 and TRBJ2-7, with 7 nucleotides matching TRBD1. This CDR3 spans 14 amino acids. The germline V gene has CDR1 LNHDA and CDR2 SQIVND (reference sequence). The CDR3 DNA is TGTGTCAGTAGTGCAAGACAGGGTCCCTACGAGCAGTACTTC. Its translation is CVSSARQGPYEQYF.

This chain connects TRBV3-1 to TRBJ1-1, with no clear D. CDR1 is LGHDT, CDR2 YNNKEL, per germline (reference sequence). The CDR3 loop spans 13 amino acids. Trimming cost V 1 base and J 4 bases, with 7 bases left between them. The CDR3 DNA reads TGTGCCAGCAGCCAAGCCGACACCACTGAAGCTTTCTTT. Amino acid sequence: CASSQADTTEAFF.

This clonotype has at least ten counts. The chain has TRBV14 and TRBJ2-2; maybe TRBD2 (6 bases). The germline CDR1 and CDR2 sequences are SGHDN and FVKESK. Trimming pared 3 bases from V and 0 bases from J, leaving 8 bases between. The length of the CDR3 is 15 residues. In DNA form, the CDR3 reads TGTGCCAGCAGCCACGGACTAACGAACACCGGGGAGCTGTTTTTT. Residues: CASSHGLTNTGELFF.

Ten or more counts support this clonotype. The rearrangement links TRBV3-1 to TRBJ1-1; unclear D gene. Trimming took off 10 bases at V and 2 bases at J, with 11 bases between the two ends. CDR3 length: 12 residues. The germline CDR1 and CDR2 sequences are LGHDT and YNNKEL (reference sequence). DNA of the CDR3: TGTGCCACCGGGTCCAGCAACACTGAAGCTTTCTTT. It is translated as CATGSSNTEAFF.

In this sample, this clonotype turned up a few times. V gene TRBV20-1 combines with J gene TRBJ1-1; D is ambiguous. The CDR3 is 12 residues long. The V end lost 7 bases, the J end lost 7 bases, and 16 bases lay between the germline ends. In germline, CDR1 is DFQATT, CDR2 SNEGSKA (reference sequence). This chain's CDR3 is CSVHRVLNEAFF. The CDR3 DNA reads as TGCAGTGTTCATAGGGTCTTGAATGAAGCTTTCTTT.